The 10 T cell receptor beta chains below were found in one sample sequenced in a study of response to subunit inactivated influenza vaccine. One entry per CDR3 protein, called by TCRdb with MiXCR from the RT-PCR reads. The top ten clones hold 10% of a sample with 300,000 to 350,000 distinct CDR3 sequences, roughly 20% of them seen once. The sequences come from PBMCs from blood, collected 21 months after vaccination. These receptor sequences come from a man between 50 and 75 years old who received an inactivated influenza vaccine.

The chain is built from TRBV11-2 and TRBJ2-7; D is uncertain. Trimming took off 3 bases at V and 4 bases at J, with 7 bases between the two ends. The CDR3 runs to 12 residues. Germline lookup yields CDR1 SGHAT and CDR2 FQNNGV. In DNA, the CDR3 is TGTGCCAGCAGCTTCGGAAGGTACGAGCAGTACTTC. Translation: CASSFGRYEQYF.

This clonotype was seen only once. V and J are TRBV29-1 and TRBJ2-4, with D tentatively TRBD2 (5 bases). Trimming removed 4 bases at V and 9 bases at J, with 16 bases between. Germline-derived CDR1 and CDR2 are SQVTM and ANQGSEA. The CDR3 is 13 residues long. This CDR3 reads CSVVGGLVTIQYF. The DNA for the CDR3 is TGCAGCGTTGTAGGAGGTCTAGTAACCATTCAGTACTTC.

In this sample, this clonotype turned up many times. The chain recombines TRBV5-5 with TRBJ1-1, with a possible D match to TRBD1 (6 bases). Deletions cut 1 base from V and 4 bases from J, with 14 bases between. Germline V gene data show CDR1 as SGHKS and CDR2 as YYEKEE (reference sequence). This CDR3 has 15 residues. This CDR3 is CASSLLGTRGTEAFF. The CDR3 DNA reads TGTGCCAGCAGCTTGCTCGGGACACGGGGCACTGAAGCTTTCTTT.

This clonotype was detected a few times. V gene TRBV4-2 combines with J gene TRBJ2-4, with 8 bases matching TRBD2. After removal of 1 base from V and 10 bases from J, the junction contained 9 bases not matched to a gene. The CDR3 is 15 residues long. The germline gives CDR1 LGHNA, CDR2 YNFKEQ. The CDR3: CASSQVDGRVGIQYF. CDR3 DNA: TGTGCCAGCAGCCAAGTGGACGGGAGGGTTGGGATTCAGTACTTC.

This clonotype was observed a few times. V usage is TRBV12-3 or TRBV12-4 and J usage is TRBJ2-6, with D tentatively TRBD1 (6 bases). The CDR3 length is 13 residues. Trimming cost V 10 bases and J 4 bases, with 11 bases left between them. The CDR3 sequence: CATGQTGANVLTF. DNA for the CDR3: TGTGCCACAGGACAGACCGGGGCCAACGTCCTGACTTTC.

This clonotype was observed a few times. The rearrangement joins TRBV4-3 to TRBJ1-5, with no clear D. The CDR3 is 16 residues long. V gave up 1 base and J gave up 3 bases, with 13 bases separating them. Germline CDR1 and CDR2: LGHNA and YSLEER. The CDR3 reads CASSQVVGQYNQPQHF. CDR3 in DNA: TGCGCCAGCAGCCAAGTTGTTGGTCAGTACAATCAGCCCCAGCATTTT.

V gene TRBV19 combines with J gene TRBJ1-6, with 9 positions matching TRBD1. The CDR3 extends over 14 amino acids. The V segment lost 6 bases and the J segment 17 bases; nucleotides outside the gene matches: 14. Per the germline V gene, CDR1 is LNHDA and CDR2 is SQIVND (reference sequence). The CDR3 DNA reads TGTGCCAGTAGCACTGGGACAGGGAGTTCGATGTTCCACTTT. Protein product: CASSTGTGSSMFHF.

The chain uses TRBV6-2 or TRBV6-3 and TRBJ1-5; the D is unclear. The CDR3 extends over 14 amino acids. Trimming removed 2 bases at V and 0 bases at J, with 5 bases between. Germline CDR1 MNHEY, CDR2 SVGEGT. CDR3 bases: TGTGCCAGCAGTTACGTAAATAGCAATCAGCCCCAGCATTTT. Its protein is CASSYVNSNQPQHF.

This rearrangement joins TRBV11-2 to TRBJ1-2; D uncertain. The germline gives CDR1 SGHAT, CDR2 FQNNGV. V lost 5 bases and J lost 6, with 19 bases in between. This CDR3 is built from 15 residues. CDR3 DNA sequence: TGTGCCAGCAGCAGAAGGACGGCGCCCGGGGATGGCTACACCTTC. This codes for CASSRRTAPGDGYTF. The full variable domain, completed using reference TRBV11-2 and TRBJ1-2, is EAGVAQSPRYKIIEKRQSVAFWCNPISGHATLYWYQQILGQGPKLLIQFQNNGVVDDSQLPKDRFSAERLKGVDSTLKIQPAKLEDSAVYLCASSRRTAPGDGYTFGSGTRLTVV.

The J gene is TRBJ2-7, the V gene TRBV28; the D call may be TRBD1 or TRBD2 (5 bases each). Trimming took 2 bases from V and 3 from J, leaving 14 bases between them. There are 15 residues in the CDR3. The V gene's germline CDR1 is MDHEN and CDR2 SYDVKM. Here the CDR3 DNA reads TGTGCCAGCAGTTTACCCCAGGGACCAGGCTACGAGCAGTACTTC. Translated: CASSLPQGPGYEQYF. Looking up the rest from reference TRBV28 and TRBJ2-7 gives the full variable domain: DVKVTQSSRYLVKRTGEKVFLECVQDMDHENMFWYRQDPGLGLRLIYFSYDVKMKEKGDIPEGYSVSREKKERFSLILESASTNQTSMYLCASSLPQGPGYEQYFGPGTRLTVT.